Listed here are 28 T cell receptor beta chains from one sample, sequenced in a study of T-cell reconstitution after alpha-beta-depleted transplantation in children. Study observations and caveats: Expanded clones from the graft, numbering several hundred, reportedly supplied alpha-beta T cells about two months after transplant.

Antigen specificity for these receptors is unknown. Unique molecular identifiers featured in how the TCRbeta library was prepared. Each CDR3 protein is one row after TCRdb ran MiXCR on the PCR reads. The sample gives around 30,000 distinct CDR3 sequences, nearly 6.5% of which show up once; approximately 30% is in the top ten. The sample was peripheral blood, taken 60 days after TCRalphabeta/CD19-depleted stem cell transplant. These receptors originate from a child under three years old who had a stem cell transplant for acute myeloid leukemia, so the T cells may come from the graft donor.

This clonotype has at least ten counts. The V gene is TRBV5-1, the J gene TRBJ2-7, with D possibly matching TRBD2 (5 bases). Germline V gene sequence: CDR1 SGHRS, CDR2 YFSETQ. The CDR3 consists of 14 residues. V lost 0 bases and J 4 bases, leaving 11 bases between the germline ends. The CDR3: CASSLEPGRYEQYF. In nucleotides, the CDR3 is TGCGCCAGCAGCTTGGAGCCGGGAAGATACGAGCAGTACTTC.

In this sample, this clonotype turned up many times. The V gene is TRBV7-9, the J gene TRBJ2-3; D call uncertain. The CDR3 loop spans 15 amino acids. Germline CDR1 is SEHNR and CDR2 is FQNEAQ (reference sequence). V lost 1 base and J lost 2, with 10 bases in between. CDR3 DNA: TGTGCCAGCAGCTTAGGTGACACTTACACAGATACGCAGTATTTT. Its protein product is CASSLGDTYTDTQYF.

The chain employs TRBV13 and TRBJ2-1; 7 bases line up with TRBD2. J was trimmed by 3 bases and V by 2 bases; bases with no gene match: 1. Germline V gene data show CDR1 as PRHDT and CDR2 as FYEKMQ (reference sequence). This CDR3 contains 14 residues. DNA for the CDR3: TGTGCCAGCAGCTTACCGGGAGGCTACAATGAGCAGTTCTTC. It encodes CASSLPGGYNEQFF.

This clonotype occurred many times. This rearrangement joins TRBV9 to TRBJ2-1, with 12 bases fitting TRBD2. V trimming: 3 bases; J trimming: 6 bases; junction bases outside the gene matches: 4. The CDR3 is 15 residues long. In germline, CDR1 is SGDLS, CDR2 YYNGEE. The CDR3 here is CASSASGGAGNEQFF. The CDR3 DNA follows: TGTGCCAGCAGCGCTAGCGGGGGGGCCGGCAATGAGCAGTTCTTC. Looking up the rest from reference TRBV9 and TRBJ2-1 gives the full variable domain: DSGVTQTPKHLITATGQRVTLRCSPRSGDLSVYWYQQSLDQGLQFLIQYYNGEERAKGNILERFSAQQFPDLHSELNLSSLELGDSALYFCASSASGGAGNEQFFGPGTRLTVL.

This clonotype was counted many times. In DNA form, the CDR3 reads TGCGCCAGCAGTCGGGACCGAGGCGATGAGCAGTACTTC. Protein sequence: CASSRDRGDEQYF. This chain uses TRBV10-1 with TRBJ2-7, with D possibly being TRBD1 or TRBD2 (5 bases each). This CDR3 is 13 amino acids long. The V end was cut by 5 bases, the J end by 7 bases, with 15 bases between. CDR1 is WNHNN, CDR2 SYGVQD, per germline (reference sequence).

The V gene is TRBV2, the J gene TRBJ2-4; 10 positions match TRBD1. The CDR3 loop spans 15 amino acids. CDR1 SNHLY and CDR2 FYNNEI come from the germline V gene. V was clipped by 6 bases and J by 5 bases; unmatched bases: 7. The CDR3 sequence: CASRDRGRGQNIQYF. In nucleotides, the CDR3 is TGTGCCAGCAGGGACAGGGGGAGAGGGCAAAACATTCAGTACTTC.

V is TRBV7-2 and J is TRBJ2-3, with 7 bases lining up with TRBD2. V lost 5 bases and J lost 5; bases outside the gene matches: 10. CDR3 length: 15 residues. Germline loops: CDR1 SGHTA, CDR2 FQGNSA. CDR3 sequence (DNA): TGTGCCAGCAGCGCTAGCGGCCCCGCAAAAGATACGCAGTATTTT. Protein: CASSASGPAKDTQYF.

The rearrangement joins TRBV10-2 to TRBJ2-7, with D unclear. The length of the CDR3 is 15 residues. CDR1 is WSHSY, CDR2 SAAADI, per germline. V dropped 0 bases and J dropped 4 bases, with 13 bases sitting between them. The CDR3 sequence is CASSESLGQRYEQYF. Written as DNA, the CDR3 is TGCGCCAGCAGTGAGTCTCTGGGTCAAAGGTACGAGCAGTACTTC.

This clonotype came up many times. The chain uses TRBV6-2 or TRBV6-3 and TRBJ2-5, with TRBD2 matching over 8 bases. Trimming at V came to 0 bases and at J to 2 bases, leaving 5 bases not matched to a gene. The CDR3 runs to 16 residues. Germline V gene sequence: CDR1 MNHEY, CDR2 SVGEGT. The CDR3 region has the DNA TGTGCCAGCAGTTACTCTGCGGGAGGAGGTCAAGAGACCCAGTACTTC. Translating it yields CASSYSAGGGQETQYF.

This clonotype turned up a few times. V usage is TRBV29-1 and J usage is TRBJ1-2, with a tentative D call TRBD1 (5 bases). CDR3 length: 14 residues. CDR1 and CDR2 from the germline V gene are SQVTM and ANQGSEA. With 7 bases removed from V and 4 bases from J, the gap between germline ends came to 19 bases. The CDR3 DNA reads TGCAGCGCTGGGCGACTAGGGGCGGGCTATGGCTACACCTTC. Translated, it gives CSAGRLGAGYGYTF.

In its sample, this clonotype was seen once. The junction differs from germline at one of its ends, possibly a read error. This chain connects TRBV3-1 to TRBJ2-5; TRBD1 aligns across 9 bases. CDR3 size: 17 residues. In germline, CDR1 is LGHDT, CDR2 YNNKEL (reference sequence). Here the CDR3 reads CDSSQDLTGGYQETQYF. CDR3 DNA: TGTGACAGCAGCCAAGACCTGACAGGGGGGTACCAAGAGACCCAGTACTTC.

This clonotype was recorded at least ten times. The J gene is TRBJ1-2, the V gene TRBV2, with no clear D. From germline, CDR1 is SNHLY and CDR2 FYNNEI. The ends were cut back, 1 base at V and 6 bases at J, with 15 bases in the middle. The CDR3 covers 15 residues. This CDR3 is CASSEGGTTWDGYTF. DNA for the CDR3: TGTGCCAGCAGTGAAGGAGGAACGACCTGGGATGGCTACACCTTC.

This clonotype has ten or more counts. This chain connects TRBV7-6 to TRBJ2-7; 12 nucleotides align to TRBD2. Trimming took 5 bases from V and 3 from J; bases not matched to a gene: 5. The V gene's germline CDR1 is SGHVS and CDR2 FNYEAQ. The CDR3 has 15 amino acids. CDR3 in DNA: TGTGCCAGCAGCCCAGGGACTAGCGGGTACTACGAGCAGTACTTC. Translated, it gives CASSPGTSGYYEQYF.

There are many counts of this clonotype. V usage is TRBV6-5 and J usage is TRBJ2-2; 9 bases are shared with TRBD1. This CDR3 contains 15 residues. V shed 4 bases, J shed 6 bases, and the junction held 6 bases outside the gene matches. The germline gives CDR1 MNHEY, CDR2 SVGAGI. CDR3 DNA: TGTGCCAGCAGTTTTCGGGACAGGGTACCCGGGGAGCTGTTTTTT. Translation: CASSFRDRVPGELFF.

This clonotype was detected ten times or more. The V call is TRBV30, the J call TRBJ1-1, with 7 positions matching TRBD1. The CDR3 runs 15 residues. V shed 1 base, J shed 3 bases, and the junction held 8 bases outside the gene matches. CDR1 and CDR2 (germline): GTSNPN, SVGIG (reference sequence). This CDR3 is CAWSGLRTGDTEAFF. For the CDR3, the DNA is TGTGCCTGGAGTGGCCTCCGGACAGGTGACACTGAAGCTTTCTTT.

This clonotype was counted ten times or more. This chain uses TRBV28 with TRBJ1-5, with D unresolved. The CDR3 contains 14 residues. V shed 2 bases and J shed 3 bases, with 8 bases lying between them. CDR1 and CDR2 from the germline V gene are MDHEN and SYDVKM. The CDR3 protein is CASSLLLDNQPQHF. For the CDR3, the DNA is TGTGCCAGCAGTTTACTGCTTGACAATCAGCCCCAGCATTTT.

There are many counts of this clonotype. This chain uses TRBV4-3 with TRBJ2-1, with unresolved D. The CDR3 totals 16 residues. Germline V gene data show CDR1 as LGHNA and CDR2 as YSLEER. Trimming shortened V by 9 bases and J by 9 bases, and 27 bases separated the two germline ends. CDR3 loop: CASGKQPQPKPSEQFF. The CDR3 bases are TGCGCCAGTGGGAAGCAGCCACAGCCCAAACCCAGTGAGCAGTTCTTC.

This sequence joins TRBV6-6 and TRBJ2-3; D may be TRBD1 or TRBD2 (5 bases each). The CDR3 extends over 13 amino acids. Trimming took 4 bases from V and 5 from J, leaving 10 bases between them. Germline lookup yields CDR1 MNHNY and CDR2 SVGAGI (reference sequence). The CDR3 DNA is TGTGCCAGCAGTTTATCTGGGGGAGATACGCAGTATTTT. It encodes CASSLSGGDTQYF.

Ten or more counts support this clonotype. CDR3 sequence (DNA): TGTGCCACCAGTGATTTGCATCTTGGGGGCATCGCCTATAATTCACCCCTCCACTTT. This encodes CATSDLHLGGIAYNSPLHF. This chain links TRBV24-1 with TRBJ1-6, with a weak D call TRBD1 (6 bases). The CDR3 runs 19 residues. Deletions cut 0 bases from V and 2 bases from J, with 16 bases between. Germline loops: CDR1 KGHDR, CDR2 SFDVKD.

For this clonotype: It may be a read error: a sequence one base away is much more abundant. The V and J genes are TRBV2 and TRBJ2-2, with D possibly TRBD2 on 6 matching bases. The CDR3 spans 13 residues. The V gene lost 9 bases and the J gene lost 4 bases, with 12 bases spanning the gap. Germline V CDR1 and CDR2: SNHLY, FYNNEI. The CDR3 sequence is CARGTGTTGELFF. The CDR3 DNA reads TGTGCCAGAGGGACTGGTACCACCGGGGAGCTGTTTTTT.

The chain has TRBV13 and TRBJ2-3, with 9 bases aligning to TRBD1. The trim removed 4 bases at V and 1 base at J, leaving 6 bases unmatched. The length of the CDR3 is 16 residues. Germline CDR1 and CDR2: PRHDT and FYEKMQ (reference sequence). CDR3 residues: CASSSNRGRGTDTQYF. For the CDR3, the DNA is TGTGCCAGCAGCTCCAACAGGGGGCGAGGCACAGATACGCAGTATTTT. Using reference TRBV13 and TRBJ2-3 for the parts outside the CDR3, the full variable domain is AAGVIQSPRHLIKEKRETATLKCYPIPRHDTVYWYQQGPGQDPQFLISFYEKMQSDKGSIPDRFSAQQFSDYHSELNMSSLELGDSALYFCASSSNRGRGTDTQYFGPGTRLTVL.

This clonotype was observed at least ten times. The chain combines TRBV24-1 with TRBJ2-6, with D uncertain. Germline values: CDR1 KGHDR, CDR2 SFDVKD. V was cut by 2 bases and J by 2 bases, with 6 bases left in between. The CDR3 has 15 amino acids. The CDR3 spells CATSDSKAGANVLTF. CDR3 sequence (DNA): TGTGCCACCAGTGATTCTAAAGCTGGGGCCAACGTCCTGACTTTC.

This clonotype was found many times. J is TRBJ1-3 and V is TRBV9, with D uncertain. The CDR3 is 14 residues long. Germline CDR1 reads SGDLS; CDR2 reads YYNGEE. Trimming removed 3 bases at V and 10 bases at J, with 17 bases between. The CDR3 is CASSGGTSGVTIYF. The CDR3 DNA sequence: TGTGCCAGCAGCGGTGGAACGTCGGGAGTTACCATATATTTT.

In its sample, this clonotype was seen many times. This chain links TRBV28 with TRBJ2-7; tentatively, D is TRBD1 (6 bases). Trimming took off 4 bases at V and 1 base at J, with 11 bases between the two ends. The CDR3 consists of 14 residues. Per the germline V gene, CDR1 is MDHEN and CDR2 is SYDVKM. The CDR3 DNA follows: TGTGCCAGCAGTTCCGGGACATATTCCTACGAGCAGTACTTC. Protein product: CASSSGTYSYEQYF. Combining the CDR3 with reference TRBV28 and TRBJ2-7 gives the whole variable domain DVKVTQSSRYLVKRTGEKVFLECVQDMDHENMFWYRQDPGLGLRLIYFSYDVKMKEKGDIPEGYSVSREKKERFSLILESASTNQTSMYLCASSSGTYSYEQYFGPGTRLTVT.

At least ten counts were recorded for this clonotype. The chain is built from TRBV6-2 or TRBV6-3 and TRBJ2-2; the D call may be TRBD1 or TRBD2 (6 bases each). The V gene lost 4 bases and the J gene lost 5 bases, with 11 bases spanning the gap. Germline V gene lookup returns CDR1 MNHEY and CDR2 SVGEGT. This CDR3 region has 14 residues. CDR3 amino acids: CASSSTGRTGELFF. CDR3 sequence (DNA): TGTGCCAGCAGTTCAACAGGGAGGACCGGGGAGCTGTTTTTT.

This clonotype has ten or more counts. V gene TRBV10-3 combines with J gene TRBJ2-2; D unclear. Trimming shortened V by 8 bases and J by 1 base, and 14 bases separated the two germline ends. The CDR3 totals 15 residues. Germline assignment: CDR1 ENHRY and CDR2 SYGVKD. This chain's CDR3 is CAIRNEDGNTGELFF. The DNA of the CDR3 is TGTGCCATCCGCAACGAGGACGGGAACACCGGGGAGCTGTTTTTT.

There are many counts of this clonotype. This chain links TRBV4-2 with TRBJ2-3; D perhaps matches TRBD2 (6 bases). This CDR3 is built from 15 residues. Trimming stripped 1 base from V and 0 bases from J, with 8 bases between. The V gene's germline CDR1 is LGHNA and CDR2 YNFKEQ. The CDR3 nucleotides are TGTGCCAGCAGCCAAGTCGGGACTAGCACAGATACGCAGTATTTT. Amino acids: CASSQVGTSTDTQYF.

In this sample, this clonotype turned up many times. The V and J genes are TRBV7-2 and TRBJ2-7; D is uncertain. The CDR3 spans 13 residues. Trimming took off 5 bases at V and 3 bases at J, with 11 bases between the two ends. From germline, CDR1 is SGHTA and CDR2 FQGNSA. The CDR3 loop reads CASSPGRFYEQYF. The CDR3 DNA is TGTGCCAGCAGCCCTGGACGGTTCTACGAGCAGTACTTC.